Below are 10 T cell receptor beta chains sequenced from a single sample in a study of blood T cell repertoires in COVID-19. Generated by immunoSEQ multiplex PCR, the TCRdb table keeps only in-frame clones and is missing some. The data show about 210,000 clones, 81% seen once. The sequenced material came from PBMCs or T cells enriched from blood (not recorded which). Source of these receptors: a woman between 45 and 65 years old with acute COVID-19.

The J gene is TRBJ2-3, the V gene TRBV7-9; 9 bases line up with TRBD2. The germline gives CDR1 SEHNR, CDR2 FQNEAQ (reference sequence). The V segment lost 5 bases and the J segment 5 bases; nucleotides outside the gene matches: 14. This CDR3 has 17 amino acids. CDR3 sequence: CASSLEPPGLAQDTQYF. Written as DNA, the CDR3 is TGTGCCAGCAGCCTCGAGCCCCCGGGACTAGCTCAAGATACGCAGTATTTT.

The V call is TRBV7-2, the J call TRBJ1-5; 7 positions match TRBD1. CDR1 is SGHTA, CDR2 FQGNSA, per germline. CDR3 size: 14 residues. The trim removed 5 bases at V and 4 bases at J, leaving 5 bases unmatched. The CDR3 loop reads CASSQGDTNQPQHF. The CDR3 DNA reads TGTGCCAGCAGCCAGGGGGACACTAATCAGCCCCAGCATTTT.

This clone showed up just a few times. This chain connects TRBV28 to TRBJ2-4, with D possibly TRBD2 on 5 matching bases. Between the trimmed V and J ends, which lost 6 bases and 1 base, there was a span of 25 bases. The CDR3 sequence is 19 residues long. Germline CDR1 MDHEN, CDR2 SYDVKM. This CDR3 reads CASSFEERLAPRAKNIQYF. The CDR3 region has the DNA TGTGCCAGCAGCTTTGAGGAGAGATTAGCGCCTCGGGCCAAAAACATTCAGTACTTC.

The chain links TRBV4-3 to TRBJ1-2; 8 bases are shared with TRBD1. J lost 4 bases, V lost 4 bases, and 11 bases had no gene match. From germline, CDR1 is LGHNA and CDR2 YSLEER. This CDR3 has 16 residues. CDR3 loop: CASSPSFDRGIYGYTF. The CDR3 DNA reads TGCGCCAGCAGCCCCAGCTTCGACAGGGGCATCTATGGCTACACCTTC.

This clone was picked up one time. This chain connects TRBV27 to TRBJ2-2; TRBD1 is a possible D gene (5 bases). V was clipped by 2 bases and J by 4 bases, with 8 bases between them. The CDR3 consists of 14 residues. Germline CDR1 and CDR2: MNHEY and SMNVEV (reference sequence). In nucleotides, the CDR3 is TGTGCCAGCAGTTTAAGGGGATTCACCGGGGAGCTGTTTTTT. Translating gives CASSLRGFTGELFF.

This clone was counted a single time. The CDR3 sequence is CATSDPGFPNTDTQYF. Here the CDR3 DNA reads TGTGCCACCAGTGACCCCGGGTTCCCCAACACAGATACGCAGTATTTT. The rearrangement joins TRBV24-1 to TRBJ2-3, with D uncertain. V was shortened by 4 bases and J by 2 bases, with 15 bases between the two germline ends. CDR3 length: 16 residues. The germline gives CDR1 KGHDR, CDR2 SFDVKD.

The chain uses TRBV5-8 and TRBJ2-2; D possibly corresponds to TRBD1 (6 bases). Germline CDR1 and CDR2: SGHTS and YDEGEE. The V gene lost 7 bases and the J gene lost 7 bases, with 23 bases spanning the gap. The CDR3 covers 16 residues. The CDR3 loop reads CASSGVLTLGVGELFF. CDR3 sequence (DNA): TGTGCCAGCTCAGGGGTTCTAACCCTGGGCGTCGGGGAGCTGTTTTTT.

This chain uses TRBV7-2 with TRBJ2-1, with D possibly TRBD1 on 5 matching bases. The CDR3 consists of 15 residues. Germline V gene sequence: CDR1 SGHTA, CDR2 FQGNSA. V was pared by 3 bases and J by 5 bases, with 14 bases between. CDR3 sequence reads: CASSFGHLRDNEQFF. The CDR3 bases are TGTGCCAGCAGCTTCGGACATCTTCGGGACAATGAGCAGTTCTTC. Full variable domain (rest looked up from reference TRBV7-2 and TRBJ2-1): GAGVSQSPSNKVTEKGKDVELRCDPISGHTALYWYRQSLGQGLEFLIYFQGNSAPDKSGLPSDRFSAERTGGSVSTLTIQRTQQEDSAVYLCASSFGHLRDNEQFFGPGTRLTVL.

The chain carries TRBV28 and TRBJ2-1, with 9 bases fitting TRBD2. Germline V gene lookup returns CDR1 MDHEN and CDR2 SYDVKM. The ends lost 2 bases at V and 7 bases at J; junction bases unmatched: 9. The CDR3 totals 16 residues. CDR3 DNA sequence: TGTGCCAGCAGTTTAGATCATCCCCTAGCGGGGAATGAGCAGTTCTTC. Translating gives CASSLDHPLAGNEQFF.

This clone has only one observation. CDR3 protein: CASSAGGEYYEQYF. The CDR3 DNA follows: TGTGCCAGCAGTGCGGGAGGGGAATACTACGAGCAGTACTTC. The V gene is TRBV27, the J gene TRBJ2-7; 9 bases map to TRBD2. The germline CDR1 and CDR2 sequences are MNHEY and SMNVEV (reference sequence). V lost 5 bases, J lost 3 bases, and 5 bases stayed unmatched. The CDR3 sequence is 14 residues long.